Detailed here is one TCR beta chain. At one boundary the junction diverges from the germline segment, which might be a read error. The sample comes from a study of T cells in localized non-small cell lung cancer. Libraries were prepared by immunoSEQ multiplex PCR; TCRdb keeps only in-frame clonotypes and omits some of them. The sample has some 80,000 clones; roughly 81% are singletons. The CDR3 is 15 residues long. Per germline, CDR1 SGHTA and CDR2 FQGNSA. The clonotype comes from a man between 35 and 75 years old with stage I lung adenocarcinoma. This chain links TRBV7-2 with TRBJ2-1, with 12 bases matching TRBD2. Sequencing was performed on peripheral blood, taken before any cancer treatment. CDR3 amino acids: CASSLAGGADGEQFF. The CDR3 nucleotides read TGTGCCAGCAGCCTAGCGGGGGGGGCCGACGGTGAGCAGTTCTTC.